The rows below give T cell receptor beta chains drawn from one sample of a study of shared clonotypes between healthy human individuals. The table came from immunoSEQ multiplex PCR; TCRdb's copy has only in-frame clones and leaves some out. The top ten hold 0.37% of the sample, which has roughly 2,300,000 clones, 85% to 95% seen once. Sample: naive CD4+ T cells from PBMCs. These receptors all come from a man aged 18 to 35 in good health. Some clones in this sample may be carry-over from other donors' samples. CDR3s include the opening cysteine and the closing phenylalanine or tryptophan. The order of the fields is J gene, D gene, V gene, clone size, CDR3 DNA, CDR3 protein. D genes are given only for firm matches. Only some rows state a clone size, as once, few, many or a class for expanded clones.

j_gene: TRBJ2-4; d_gene: .; v_gene: TRBV14; abundance: .; CDR3nt: TGTGCCAGCAGCCAGTATGCCAAAAACATTCAGTACTTC; CDR3aa: CASSQYAKNIQYF
j_gene: TRBJ2-7; d_gene: .; v_gene: TRBV4-1; abundance: .; CDR3nt: TGCGCCAGCAGCACCACCCCAGGGAACTACGAGCAGTACTTC; CDR3aa: CASSTTPGNYEQYF
j_gene: TRBJ2-7; d_gene: TRBD2; v_gene: TRBV2; abundance: .; CDR3nt: TGTGCCAGCAAAAGCGGGAGGGCCCGGTACGAGCAGTACTTC; CDR3aa: CASKSGRARYEQYF
j_gene: TRBJ1-3; d_gene: .; v_gene: TRBV5-1; abundance: once; CDR3nt: TGCGCCAGCAGCCGGGGACCCTCTGGAAACACCATATATTTT; CDR3aa: CASSRGPSGNTIYF
j_gene: TRBJ2-1; d_gene: TRBD1; v_gene: TRBV5-4; abundance: .; CDR3nt: TGTGCCAGCAGCTCCGGACAGGGTTCCTACAATGAGCAGTTCTTC; CDR3aa: CASSSGQGSYNEQFF
j_gene: TRBJ2-3; d_gene: TRBD2; v_gene: TRBV28; abundance: .; CDR3nt: TGTGCCAGCAGTTTGGGGCGGTCTAGCGGAAGCACAGATACGCAGTATTTT; CDR3aa: CASSLGRSSGSTDTQYF
j_gene: TRBJ2-3; d_gene: TRBD1; v_gene: TRBV9; abundance: .; CDR3nt: TGTGCCAGCAGCGGGACAGGGGGGCTCTTCCGCACAGATACGCAGTATTTT; CDR3aa: CASSGTGGLFRTDTQYF
j_gene: TRBJ2-5; d_gene: TRBD2; v_gene: TRBV18; abundance: once; CDR3nt: TGTGCCAGCTCACCACCGGGTCTAGCGGGGCCTTGGGCCCAGTACTTC; CDR3aa: CASSPPGLAGPWAQYF
j_gene: TRBJ1-1; d_gene: .; v_gene: TRBV19; abundance: .; CDR3nt: TGTGCCAGTAGTATCAATAGACGGGGGGAGGCCACTGAAGCTTTCTTT; CDR3aa: CASSINRRGEATEAFF
j_gene: TRBJ2-7; d_gene: TRBD2; v_gene: TRBV6-1; abundance: .; CDR3nt: TGTGCCAGCAGTTTAGCGGGAGGGTCCTACGAGCAGTACTTC; CDR3aa: CASSLAGGSYEQYF
j_gene: TRBJ1-2; d_gene: TRBD1; v_gene: TRBV6-5; abundance: .; CDR3nt: TGTGCCAGCAGCACAGGGGGCGCAACAGGGTATGGCTACACCTTC; CDR3aa: CASSTGGATGYGYTF
j_gene: TRBJ2-7; d_gene: .; v_gene: TRBV6-1; abundance: .; CDR3nt: TGTGCCAGCAGTGAATCCACAGCCGAGCAGTACTTC; CDR3aa: CASSESTAEQYF
j_gene: TRBJ2-1; d_gene: TRBD2; v_gene: TRBV6-4; abundance: once; CDR3nt: TGTGCCAGCAGCCCAAGCGGGAGCTCCTACAATGAGCAGTTCTTC; CDR3aa: CASSPSGSSYNEQFF
j_gene: TRBJ2-2; d_gene: .; v_gene: TRBV5-1; abundance: .; CDR3nt: TGCGCCAGCAGCTTGCAAACTGACACCGGGGAGCTGTTTTTT; CDR3aa: CASSLQTDTGELFF
j_gene: TRBJ2-7; d_gene: TRBD2; v_gene: TRBV7-2; abundance: .; CDR3nt: TGTGCCAGCAGATTATCCCTAGCGGGATCGAGCGAGCAGTACTTC; CDR3aa: CASRLSLAGSSEQYF
j_gene: TRBJ2-1; d_gene: TRBD1; v_gene: TRBV19; abundance: .; CDR3nt: TGTGCCAGTAGTGACAGGGGCGCGAGCTCCTACAATGAGCAGTTCTTC; CDR3aa: CASSDRGASSYNEQFF